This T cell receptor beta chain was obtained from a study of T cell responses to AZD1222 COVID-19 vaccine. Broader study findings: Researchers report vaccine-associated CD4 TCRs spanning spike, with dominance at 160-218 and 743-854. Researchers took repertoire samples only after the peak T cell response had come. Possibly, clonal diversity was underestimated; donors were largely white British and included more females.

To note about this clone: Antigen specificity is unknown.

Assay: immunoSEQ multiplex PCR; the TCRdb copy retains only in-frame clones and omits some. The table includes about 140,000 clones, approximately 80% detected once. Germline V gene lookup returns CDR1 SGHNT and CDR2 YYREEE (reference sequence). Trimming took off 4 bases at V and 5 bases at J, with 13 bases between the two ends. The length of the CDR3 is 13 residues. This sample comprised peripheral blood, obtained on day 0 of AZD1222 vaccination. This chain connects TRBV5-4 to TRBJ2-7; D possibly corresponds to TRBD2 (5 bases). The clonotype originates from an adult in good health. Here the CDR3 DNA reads TGTGCCAGCAGCACCGGGGAGATCAACGAGCAGTACTTC. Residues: CASSTGEINEQYF.